This T cell receptor (beta chain) was recorded in a study of T cell responses to AZD1222 COVID-19 vaccine. TCRdb's copy holds only in-frame clones and misses some; the assay was immunoSEQ multiplex PCR. The data contain 85,000 to 95,000 clones, approximately 90% of them singletons. The receptor was derived from an adult who received the AZD1222 COVID-19 vaccine. The starting material was peripheral blood, obtained 28 days after the second AZD1222 dose.

CDR3 region: CASSWKEMGTEAFF. The CDR3 DNA follows: TGTGCCAGCAGCTGGAAGGAAATGGGCACTGAAGCTTTCTTT. The genes are TRBV7-9 and TRBJ1-1; no firm D call. Germline V gene data show CDR1 as SEHNR and CDR2 as FQNEAQ (reference sequence). The CDR3 extends over 14 amino acids. V gave up 4 bases and J gave up 4 bases, with 13 bases separating them. Full variable domain (rest looked up from reference TRBV7-9 and TRBJ1-1): DTGVSQNPRHKITKRGQNVTFRCDPISEHNRLYWYRQTLGQGPEFLTYFQNEAQLEKSRLLSDRFSAERPKGSFSTLEIQRTEQGDSAMYLCASSWKEMGTEAFFGQGTRLTVV.